This T cell receptor (beta chain) was retrieved from a study of cytomegalovirus exposure and HLA in healthy donors. Study-wide findings and caveats: At a 0.05 false discovery rate, a later analysis found 18,000 or so TCR beta sequences to be associated with HLA alleles.

Primers for the PCR totalled 60 Vbeta and 13 Jbeta. Only in-frame clones appear in the TCRdb table, and some are missing; sequencing was by immunoSEQ multiplex PCR. The repertoire holds around 120,000 clones, with 79% as singletons. Healthy bone marrow donors formed the donor group. The CDR3 runs 14 residues. J lost 7 bases, V lost 5 bases, and 5 bases had no gene match. The germline V gene encodes CDR1 MDHEN and CDR2 SYDVKM. This clone came up a few times. Antigen unknown. This sequence was found in a man between 18 and 35 years old in good health and CMV-seronegative. The material sequenced was PBMCs. The chain links TRBV28 to TRBJ2-1; TRBD2 matches 10 bases. The DNA for the CDR3 is TGTGCCAGCAGTGCAGCGGGAGGGGGTAATGAGCAGTTCTTC. Its protein product is CASSAAGGGNEQFF. Full variable domain (missing parts from reference TRBV28 and TRBJ2-1): DVKVTQSSRYLVKRTGEKVFLECVQDMDHENMFWYRQDPGLGLRLIYFSYDVKMKEKGDIPEGYSVSREKKERFSLILESASTNQTSMYLCASSAAGGGNEQFFGPGTRLTVL.